This TCR beta chain was sequenced during a study of blood T cell repertoires in COVID-19. Study context: The analysed material was cDNA or gDNA that came from T cells, B-cell-depleted T cells, or PBMCs.

In the study's own analysis: Estimates of nucleated cell counts were drawn from the amplification of reference gene primers. Assay used: immunoSEQ multiplex PCR; TCRdb lists only in-frame clones, some missing. The V and J calls and clone size are taken from that table; D and trimming were inferred from the DNA. The sample has some 400,000 clones; about 80% are singletons. The sample comprised peripheral blood. This receptor was obtained from a human donor with acute or convalescent COVID-19. The donor label of this sample is uncertain.

The DNA of the CDR3 is TGTGCCAGCAGCTTGACTAGCGGGAACCCGTACTACCACAATGAGCAGTTCTTC. This translates into CASSLTSGNPYYHNEQFF. The V call is TRBV5-4, the J call TRBJ2-1; 10 positions agree with TRBD2. The V segment lost 1 base and the J segment 5 bases; nucleotides outside the gene matches: 12. CDR3 size: 18 residues. Germline V gives CDR1 SGHNT, CDR2 YYREEE (reference sequence).